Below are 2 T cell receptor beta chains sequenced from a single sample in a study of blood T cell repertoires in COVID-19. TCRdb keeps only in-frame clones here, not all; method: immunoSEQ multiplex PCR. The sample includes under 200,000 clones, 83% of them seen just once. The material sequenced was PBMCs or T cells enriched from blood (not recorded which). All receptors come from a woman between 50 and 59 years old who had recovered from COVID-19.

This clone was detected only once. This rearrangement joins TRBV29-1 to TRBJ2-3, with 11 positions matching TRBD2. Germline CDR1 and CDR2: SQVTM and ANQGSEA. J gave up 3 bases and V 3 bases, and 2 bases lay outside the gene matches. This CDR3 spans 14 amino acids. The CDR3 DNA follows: TGCAGCGTTGAGACTAGCGGGGCGACAGATACGCAGTATTTT. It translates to CSVETSGATDTQYF.

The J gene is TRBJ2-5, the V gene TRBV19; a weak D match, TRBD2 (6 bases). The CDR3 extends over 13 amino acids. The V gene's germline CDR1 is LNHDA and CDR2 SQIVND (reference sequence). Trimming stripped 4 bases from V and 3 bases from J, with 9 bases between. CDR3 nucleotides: TGTGCCAGTAGTAGGTCGGGGGAAGAGACCCAGTACTTC. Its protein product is CASSRSGEETQYF.